The present entry profiles one T cell receptor beta chain with its context. Under the authors' procedure: How many nucleated cells were present was estimated from reference gene primer amplification. Profiling relied on immunoSEQ multiplex PCR, and the TCRdb table lists in-frame clones only, not all of them. That table supplies the V and J calls and clone size; D and trimming were determined from the DNA. The top ten clones hold approximately 2% of a sample with 100,000 to 150,000 clones, roughly three quarters of them seen once. The germline V gene has CDR1 SGHVS and CDR2 FQNEAQ. Trimming left V 5 bases short and J 4 bases short, with 29 bases between. This CDR3 region has 19 residues. This sample was included in a study of blood T cell repertoires in COVID-19. Study as a whole: Material from acute and convalescent COVID-19 was sourced from the United States, Italy and Spain. PBMCs, B-cell-depleted T cells, or T cells were the source of the cDNA or gDNA that made up the material.

The TCR comes from a woman between 70 and 85 years old with acute or convalescent COVID-19. The chain is built from TRBV7-8 and TRBJ1-2, with D possibly being TRBD1 (6 bases). Sequencing used peripheral blood. The DNA of the CDR3 is TGTGCCAGCAGCACCCAGAACGGGGACCGTTACGAGGGGGTCTATGGCTACACCTTC. Protein sequence: CASSTQNGDRYEGVYGYTF.